These 25 T cell receptor beta chains were all obtained from the same sample, sequenced in a study of T cell clonotyping in hematopoietic cell transplantation (dated by TCRdb to the early 2020s). The library was prepared using the immunoSEQ multiplex PCR assay. TCRdb mirrors the immuneACCESS table, restricted to in-frame sequences. Some clones are absent from its copies; in checked studies, under half trace to an unresolved V gene, and the reason for the others is unknown. In this sample the table shows 16,000 or so clones, 92% of which occur a single time. Clones ranked in the top ten supply 5% to 6.5% of the sample. The source material was peripheral blood mononuclear cells. The receptors come from a man between 35 and 55 years old in good health. Some clones in this sample may be carry-over from other donors' samples.

The chain combines TRBV7-2 with TRBJ2-3; D gene ambiguous. Between the trimmed V and J ends, which lost 3 bases and 0 bases, there was a span of 10 bases. The CDR3 spans 15 residues. Germline V lookup: CDR1 SGHTA, CDR2 FQGNSA. The CDR3: CASSFSRSSTDTQYF. The DNA of the CDR3 is TGTGCCAGCAGCTTTTCGCGTTCTAGCACAGATACGCAGTATTTT.

The genes are TRBV30 and TRBJ2-7; a possible D gene is TRBD2 (5 bases). There are 11 residues in the CDR3. CDR1 and CDR2 (germline): GTSNPN, SVGIG (reference sequence). The ends were cut back, 5 bases at V and 6 bases at J, with 11 bases in the middle. The CDR3 coding sequence is TGTGCCTGGGGACTTGGATCCGAGCAGTACTTC. The encoded protein is CAWGLGSEQYF.

The chain links TRBV2 to TRBJ2-2; TRBD2 matches 8 bases. The junction had 4 bases not matched to a gene; V was cut back by 10 bases and J by 0 bases. CDR3 length: 14 amino acids. Per the germline V gene, CDR1 is SNHLY and CDR2 is FYNNEI. The chain's CDR3 is CATPGLANTGELFF. For the CDR3, the DNA is TGTGCCACTCCGGGACTAGCGAACACCGGGGAGCTGTTTTTT. The variable domain in full, completed from reference TRBV2 and TRBJ2-2, reads EPEVTQTPSHQVTQMGQEVILRCVPISNHLYFYWYRQILGQKVEFLVSFYNNEISEKSEIFDDQFSVERPDGSNFTLKIRSTKLEDSAMYFCATPGLANTGELFFGEGSRLTVL.

This rearrangement joins TRBV19 to TRBJ2-3; the match to TRBD1 covers 9 bases. The CDR3 has 14 residues. The germline V gene has CDR1 LNHDA and CDR2 SQIVND (reference sequence). J was trimmed by 5 bases and V by 4 bases; bases with no gene match: 4. DNA of the CDR3: TGTGCCAGTAGTACCGGGACAGGGTTAGATACGCAGTATTTT. Encoded protein: CASSTGTGLDTQYF.

The chain carries TRBV30 and TRBJ1-4, with D unclear. With 5 bases removed from V and 8 bases from J, the gap between germline ends came to 15 bases. In germline, CDR1 is GTSNPN, CDR2 SVGIG (reference sequence). The CDR3 sequence is 13 residues long. In DNA form, the CDR3 reads TGTGCCTGGCCAAGGCACCTTGGGGAAAAACTGTTTTTT. It yields the protein CAWPRHLGEKLFF. Filled out from reference TRBV30 and TRBJ1-4, the complete variable domain reads SQTIHQWPATLVQPVGSPLSLECTVEGTSNPNLYWYRQAAGRGLQLLFYSVGIGQISSEVPQNLSASRPQDRQFILSSKKLLLSDSGFYLCAWPRHLGEKLFFGSGTQLSVL.

V gene TRBV2 combines with J gene TRBJ1-6; possibly TRBD1 for D (6 bases). The CDR3 has 15 residues. V gave up 7 bases and J gave up 1 base, with 11 bases separating them. Germline-derived CDR1 and CDR2 are SNHLY and FYNNEI. CDR3 in DNA: TGTGCCAGCAAGATACAGGGATCCTATAATTCACCCCTCCACTTT. Translation: CASKIQGSYNSPLHF.

This chain uses TRBV5-6 with TRBJ2-7, with TRBD1 matching over 7 bases. This CDR3 has 15 amino acids. Germline values: CDR1 SGHDT, CDR2 YYEEEE. Losses at the gene ends were 0 bases for V and 4 bases for J; bases not matched to a gene: 7. As DNA, the CDR3 is TGTGCCAGCAGCTTGGATGCAGGGGGATCTTACGAGCAGTACTTC. It codes for CASSLDAGGSYEQYF.

This rearrangement joins TRBV11-2 to TRBJ2-7; D uncertain. The V end was cut by 1 base, the J end by 5 bases, with 9 bases between. This CDR3 region has 13 residues. Germline assignment: CDR1 SGHAT and CDR2 FQNNGV. The CDR3 DNA sequence: TGTGCCAGCAGCTTAGGTGGGCCCGACGAGCAGTACTTC. Amino acids: CASSLGGPDEQYF. Full variable domain (outside the CDR3, taken from reference TRBV11-2 and TRBJ2-7): EAGVAQSPRYKIIEKRQSVAFWCNPISGHATLYWYQQILGQGPKLLIQFQNNGVVDDSQLPKDRFSAERLKGVDSTLKIQPAKLEDSAVYLCASSLGGPDEQYFGPGTRLTVT.

The chain is built from TRBV5-1 and TRBJ2-3, with no clear D. This CDR3 is built from 12 residues. The ends were cut back, 0 bases at V and 5 bases at J, with 4 bases in the middle. Per germline, CDR1 SGHRS and CDR2 YFSETQ. CDR3 amino acids: CASSLGGDTQYF. The CDR3 nucleotides are TGCGCCAGCAGCTTGGGAGGAGATACGCAGTATTTT.

The chain employs TRBV25-1 and TRBJ1-1; D unclear. Trimming removed 4 bases at V and 1 base at J, with 7 bases between. Germline V gives CDR1 MGHDK, CDR2 SYGVNS. The length of the CDR3 is 13 residues. CDR3 bases: TGTGCCAGCAGTGTGGGGTCGAACACTGAAGCTTTCTTT. Translation gives CASSVGSNTEAFF.

The genes are TRBV5-1 and TRBJ1-4; D remains ambiguous. The CDR3 extends over 13 amino acids. V lost 5 bases to trimming and J lost 6 bases, with 11 bases between them. The germline gives CDR1 SGHRS, CDR2 YFSETQ. DNA for the CDR3: TGCGCCAGCAGGGTAGGTGGAGATGAAAAACTGTTTTTT. Translated: CASRVGGDEKLFF.

J is TRBJ1-5 and V is TRBV28; TRBD1 is a possible D gene (5 bases). The CDR3 consists of 13 residues. Germline V gene lookup returns CDR1 MDHEN and CDR2 SYDVKM. The V end was cut by 11 bases, the J end by 2 bases, with 13 bases between. CDR3 protein: CAAQFRGNQPQHF. The CDR3 nucleotides are TGTGCCGCCCAATTCAGGGGCAATCAGCCCCAGCATTTT.

CDR3: CASSLVSVNTEAFF. The CDR3 DNA reads as TGTGCCAGCAGTTTAGTCAGTGTGAACACTGAAGCTTTCTTT. The chain has TRBV27 and TRBJ1-1; D gene uncertain. The length of the CDR3 is 14 residues. Germline V gene data show CDR1 as MNHEY and CDR2 as SMNVEV (reference sequence). V was trimmed by 2 bases and J by 0 bases, leaving 7 bases between them.

The chain combines TRBV7-9 with TRBJ2-3, with D possibly TRBD2 on 5 matching bases. V dropped 10 bases and J dropped 6 bases, with 20 bases sitting between them. The CDR3 spans 14 residues. Looked up from germline, CDR1 is SEHNR and CDR2 is FQNEAQ (reference sequence). CDR3 nucleotides: TGTGCCATCCCACCCGGCAAATCGGGGGATACGCAGTATTTT. This translates into CAIPPGKSGDTQYF.

This chain links TRBV10-3 with TRBJ2-5, with 8 bases matching TRBD1. CDR1 ENHRY and CDR2 SYGVKD come from the germline V gene. CDR3 size: 12 residues. The V and J ends lost 6 bases and 3 bases, in that order; junction bases with no gene match: 0. CDR3 loop: CAIRGQEETQYF. DNA for the CDR3: TGTGCCATCAGGGGACAGGAAGAGACCCAGTACTTC.

The rearrangement uses TRBV7-2 and TRBJ2-3; TRBD2 matches 12 bases. Germline V lookup: CDR1 SGHTA, CDR2 FQGNSA. V shed 9 bases, J shed 6 bases, and the junction held 10 bases outside the gene matches. The CDR3 is made up of 15 amino acids. This CDR3 reads CASRIGLAGTDTQYF. In DNA form, the CDR3 reads TGTGCCAGTCGGATCGGACTAGCGGGGACGGATACGCAGTATTTT.

The chain combines TRBV2 with TRBJ1-1, with D unresolved. The V end was cut by 8 bases, the J end by 4 bases, with 8 bases between. Germline CDR1 SNHLY, CDR2 FYNNEI. The CDR3 contains 11 residues. The CDR3 spells CASGVFTEAFF. CDR3 coding DNA: TGTGCCAGCGGGGTTTTCACTGAAGCTTTCTTT.

This rearrangement joins TRBV7-9 to TRBJ2-3; D gene uncertain. V lost 8 bases to trimming and J lost 1 base, with 4 bases between them. The CDR3 has 11 residues. Germline CDR1 reads SEHNR; CDR2 reads FQNEAQ (reference sequence). The CDR3 reads CASGRTDTQYF. The CDR3 DNA reads as TGTGCCAGCGGCCGCACAGATACGCAGTATTTT.

V is TRBV5-1 and J is TRBJ1-6; 7 bases are a match to TRBD1. The CDR3 consists of 16 residues. The germline CDR1 and CDR2 sequences are SGHRS and YFSETQ. V was clipped by 3 bases and J by 2 bases; unmatched bases: 5. The CDR3 here is CASSWGTEAYNSPLHF. For the CDR3, the DNA is TGCGCCAGCAGCTGGGGGACAGAGGCCTATAATTCACCCCTCCACTTT.

The chain has TRBV30 and TRBJ1-1; D ambiguous. Trimming removed 2 bases at V and 6 bases at J, with 10 bases between. Germline-derived CDR1 and CDR2 are GTSNPN and SVGIG (reference sequence). This CDR3 has 12 amino acids. The CDR3 protein is CAWSPTVPEAFF. In DNA form, the CDR3 reads TGTGCCTGGAGTCCCACGGTCCCTGAAGCTTTCTTT.

V is TRBV19 and J is TRBJ1-5, with 9 bases fitting TRBD1. V shed 9 bases and J 4 bases; nucleotides not matched to a gene: 7. Germline assignment: CDR1 LNHDA and CDR2 SQIVND (reference sequence). This CDR3 has 14 amino acids. The CDR3 region has the DNA TGTGCCAGCCACGGACAGGGGAATAATCAGCCCCAGCATTTT. Its translation is CASHGQGNNQPQHF.

The chain uses TRBV5-4 and TRBJ1-2, with D unclear. CDR3 length: 15 residues. V lost 4 bases and J lost 6, with 19 bases in between. CDR1 and CDR2 (germline): SGHNT, YYREEE (reference sequence). The CDR3 DNA reads TGTGCCAGCAGCCAATCACGTCCCCCTGTGGATGGCTACACCTTC. It yields the protein CASSQSRPPVDGYTF.

The chain recombines TRBV6-5 with TRBJ2-7; D is unresolved. Trimming cost V 6 bases and J 1 base, with 10 bases left between them. Germline-derived CDR1 and CDR2 are MNHEY and SVGAGI. The CDR3 totals 13 residues. This chain's CDR3 is CASSPVRSYEQYF. CDR3 DNA: TGTGCCAGCAGCCCGGTCCGTTCCTACGAGCAGTACTTC.

The V gene is TRBV2, the J gene TRBJ1-2; no firm D call. Germline CDR1 SNHLY, CDR2 FYNNEI. This CDR3 comprises 13 residues. V gave up 4 bases and J gave up 4 bases, with 10 bases separating them. CDR3 loop: CASSAESGYGYTF. In DNA, the CDR3 is TGTGCCAGCAGTGCTGAGTCAGGCTATGGCTACACCTTC. The complete variable domain, with remaining parts taken from reference TRBV2 and TRBJ1-2, reads EPEVTQTPSHQVTQMGQEVILRCVPISNHLYFYWYRQILGQKVEFLVSFYNNEISEKSEIFDDQFSVERPDGSNFTLKIRSTKLEDSAMYFCASSAESGYGYTFGSGTRLTVV.

J is TRBJ2-5 and V is TRBV4-3, with a weak D call TRBD2 (6 bases). V was pared by 0 bases and J by 5 bases, with 10 bases between. This CDR3 has 14 residues. Germline CDR1 reads LGHNA; CDR2 reads YSLEER. The CDR3 DNA reads TGCGCCAGCAGCCAAGAGCGGGGCTCGGAGACCCAGTACTTC. Protein product: CASSQERGSETQYF.